This T cell receptor beta chain was identified during a study of T-cell memory formation after mild COVID-19. This clonotype turned up a few times. 5'RACE with constant-segment primers built TCRalpha and TCRbeta cDNA libraries with UMIs. One entry per CDR3 protein, called by TCRdb with MiXCR from the 5' RACE reads. The data contain around 370,000 distinct CDR3 sequences, around 21% of them singletons. The sequenced sample consisted of PBMCs or a T cell subset sorted from them (not recorded which). The clonotype comes from an adult woman who had mild COVID-19 (a few samples of this study predate the infection). Cell type and time point are not known.

CDR3 coding DNA: TGTGCCAGCAGTTACGTCCTCGGGCTAGTCGCCGGGGAGCTGTTTTTT. Encoded protein: CASSYVLGLVAGELFF. This chain connects TRBV6-5 to TRBJ2-2, with D uncertain. The V end was cut by 2 bases, the J end by 6 bases, with 16 bases between. The germline V gene has CDR1 MNHEY and CDR2 SVGAGI. The CDR3 is 16 amino acids.